Sequencing of this TCR beta chain was carried out in a study of blood T cell repertoires in COVID-19 (dated by TCRdb to the early 2020s). About the investigation overall: Samples from collaborators originated in the United States, Italy and Spain and spanned both the acute and convalescent phases of COVID-19. Deeply sampled blood TCRbeta repertoires from subjects exposed to, actively infected with, or recovered from COVID-19 were included in the dataset. HLA class I and class II types, where available, came from metadata supplied by the sample provider rather than from assay-based typing. The samples were drawn from two sources: the first 160 participants of the ongoing ImmuneRACE study, and 950 to 1,500 subjects contributed by 6 global collaborators. A freely available public database, intended as a resource for researchers studying the immune response to SARS-CoV-2, is where the repertoires were released. The material from the prospective study consisted of cDNA or gDNA derived from T cells, B-cell-depleted T cells, or PBMCs. The sample metadata nearly always contained a de-identified subject ID, COVID-19 status, age in years and sex. The research as a whole found: The amount of clinical and demographic metadata varied by source and participant and was provided uncurated.

A second Seattle source provided samples from volunteer blood donors who had recovered from COVID-19. Whole blood was collected in K2EDTA tubes by collaborating institutions according to the institutions' own protocols. Collaborator samples were shipped for TCRbeta analysis as frozen whole blood, isolated PBMCs, or DNA extracted from either sample type. For this clone: Its antigen specificity is not known. No much larger clone is present one base from it, and per-base qualities are unavailable.

TCRbeta CDR3 regions were amplified from genomic DNA by means of the immunoSEQ Assay, a bias-controlled multiplex PCR. The paper's data handling went like this. Nucleated cell counts per sample were estimated from amplification of reference gene primers within the assay. To quantify the absolute abundance of each unique TCRbeta CDR3 rearrangement, sequence reads were collapsed and filtered. For each sample, productive Simpson clonality was calculated as the square root of Simpson's diversity index across productive rearrangements. In TCRdb, the immuneACCESS table is reduced to in-frame sequences with V and J assigned. These tables do not hold every clone; where another copy was compared, an unresolved V gene accounts for under half, and the others remain unexplained. V and J calls and clone size follow that table, whereas D and trimming were derived from the DNA. This sample comprises about 300,000 clones, approximately 89% of them detected only once. 6.9% of the sample is held by the ten biggest clonotypes.

Relative to germline, V is 2 bases shorter and J is 3 bases shorter, with 16 bases between their ends. From its cysteine to its phenylalanine, the CDR3 spans 16 amino acids. Only the CDR3 portion is preserved as DNA: 48 bases, with reading frame beginning at the first base. Sequences SGHTA (CDR1) and FQGTGA (CDR2) are obtained from the germline V gene. The source is a woman aged 30 to 39 who had recovered from COVID-19. The chain uses TRBV7-3 and TRBJ2-5; TRBD2 is a possible D gene, resting on 7 matching bases. The material sequenced was peripheral blood. The CDR3 reads as follows: CASSLLGSGGEETQYF. The DNA sequence reads TGTGCCAGCAGCTTATTAGGCTCGGGGGGCGAAGAGACCCAGTACTTC.